Shown below are 18 T cell receptor beta chains from a single sample sequenced in a study of blood T cell repertoires in COVID-19. The table came from immunoSEQ multiplex PCR; TCRdb's copy has only in-frame clones and leaves some out. The table lists around 250,000 clones, 91% of them singletons. The source material was PBMCs or T cells enriched from blood (not recorded which). These receptors came from a human donor in a cohort exposed to, infected with or recovered from COVID-19 (not recorded which). The donor label of this sample is uncertain.

The genes are TRBV19 and TRBJ2-7, with D possibly TRBD1 on 5 matching bases. The CDR3 runs to 15 residues. Germline CDR1 is LNHDA and CDR2 is SQIVND (reference sequence). Trimming removed 6 bases at V and 7 bases at J, with 22 bases between. Here the CDR3 reads CASRMEQGTLGEQYF. The CDR3 DNA sequence: TGTGCCAGTAGGATGGAGCAGGGAACCTTAGGGGAGCAGTACTTC.

On this clone: Other DNA sequences from this sample encode an identical CDR3 as well. The chain employs TRBV9 and TRBJ1-1; D gene ambiguous. The germline gives CDR1 SGDLS, CDR2 YYNGEE. This CDR3 spans 14 amino acids. Trimming removed 0 bases at V and 1 base at J, with 7 bases between. The CDR3, as DNA: TGTGCCAGCAGCGTAGTTGGAGGGAACACTGAAGCTTTCTTT. It is translated as CASSVVGGNTEAFF.

This clone occurred many times. The chain joins TRBV7-9 to TRBJ2-1; the match to TRBD2 covers 10 bases. The CDR3 covers 14 residues. V lost 5 bases and J lost 8; bases outside the gene matches: 6. Germline-derived CDR1 and CDR2 are SEHNR and FQNEAQ (reference sequence). This CDR3 is CASSLGSGRDEQFF. In nucleotides, the CDR3 is TGTGCCAGCAGCCTGGGGAGCGGGAGGGATGAGCAGTTCTTC.

The chain joins TRBV7-9 to TRBJ2-7; D may be TRBD1 (6 bases). Germline loops: CDR1 SEHNR, CDR2 FQNEAQ (reference sequence). The CDR3 spans 15 residues. The V gene lost 1 base and the J gene lost 4 bases, with 14 bases spanning the gap. The DNA of the CDR3 is TGTGCCAGCAGCTTAGTCGCGGTAGGGGGTTACGAGCAGTACTTC. The encoded protein is CASSLVAVGGYEQYF.

There are many counts of this clone. The V gene is TRBV4-2, the J gene TRBJ2-6; perhaps TRBD1 as D (6 bases). Germline V gene sequence: CDR1 LGHNA, CDR2 YNFKEQ. There are 18 residues in the CDR3. Trimming stripped 0 bases from V and 2 bases from J, with 14 bases between. The CDR3 protein is CASSQEGARGAGANVLTF. The CDR3 region has the DNA TGTGCCAGCAGCCAAGAGGGGGCGCGTGGGGCTGGGGCCAACGTCCTGACTTTC.

V is TRBV9 and J is TRBJ2-2; TRBD1 aligns across 7 bases. Germline values: CDR1 SGDLS, CDR2 YYNGEE. CDR3 length equals 15 residues. V dropped 4 bases and J dropped 0; count of bases not matched to a gene: 3. The CDR3 reads CASSTGTANTGELFF. In DNA form, the CDR3 reads TGTGCCAGCAGCACCGGGACAGCGAACACCGGGGAGCTGTTTTTT.

The gene calls are TRBV25-1 and TRBJ1-6; 7 nucleotides agree with TRBD1. CDR3 length: 15 residues. The germline V gene has CDR1 MGHDK and CDR2 SYGVNS. The trim removed 4 bases at V and 7 bases at J, leaving 7 bases unmatched. The CDR3, as DNA: TGTGCCAGCAGTGGGGACAGCCTCTTCAATTCACCCCTCCACTTT. Translated: CASSGDSLFNSPLHF. The full variable domain, completed using reference TRBV25-1 and TRBJ1-6, is EADIYQTPRYLVIGTGKKITLECSQTMGHDKMYWYQQDPGMELHLIHYSYGVNSTEKGDLSSESTVSRIRTEHFPLTLESARPSHTSQYLCASSGDSLFNSPLHFGNGTRLTVT.

V gene TRBV7-9 combines with J gene TRBJ2-5; TRBD2 might be the D (7 bases). CDR1 is SEHNR and CDR2 is FQNEAQ in the germline V gene (reference sequence). The CDR3 totals 15 residues. The V and J ends lost 0 bases and 1 base respectively, with 9 bases between them. CDR3 coding DNA: TGTGCCAGCAGCTTAGCTCGGGGGGCCCAAGAGACCCAGTACTTC. It is translated as CASSLARGAQETQYF. Full variable domain (outside the CDR3, taken from reference TRBV7-9 and TRBJ2-5): DTGVSQNPRHKITKRGQNVTFRCDPISEHNRLYWYRQTLGQGPEFLTYFQNEAQLEKSRLLSDRFSAERPKGSFSTLEIQRTEQGDSAMYLCASSLARGAQETQYFGPGTRLLVL.

V and J are TRBV4-1 and TRBJ2-2, with 9 bases that match TRBD2. V shed 4 bases and J 0 bases; nucleotides not matched to a gene: 9. Germline loops: CDR1 MGHRA, CDR2 YSYEKL. The CDR3 sequence is 18 residues long. CDR3 coding DNA: TGCGCCAGCAGCCCCAGGGGTGGCGGGGGGGCGAACACCGGGGAGCTGTTTTTT. Its translation: CASSPRGGGGANTGELFF.

The chain joins TRBV3-1 (or the pseudogene TRBV3-2) to TRBJ2-3, with D perhaps matching TRBD2 (6 bases). V lost 0 bases and J 3 bases, leaving 22 bases between the germline ends. This CDR3 spans 19 amino acids. Germline CDR1 reads LGHDT; CDR2 reads YNNKEL (reference sequence). The chain's CDR3 is CASSQEPPRDSGTTDTQYF. Here the CDR3 DNA reads TGTGCCAGCAGCCAAGAGCCCCCGAGGGATAGCGGAACTACAGATACGCAGTATTTT.

V gene TRBV15 combines with J gene TRBJ2-1; 8 bases map to TRBD2. The length of the CDR3 is 16 residues. CDR1 and CDR2 (germline): LNHNV, YYDKDF (reference sequence). V lost 4 bases, J lost 8 bases, and 13 bases stayed unmatched. CDR3 DNA: TGTGCCACCAGCACCCTGATTCGGGCGCGGGAGGATGAGCAGTTCTTC. Its translation is CATSTLIRAREDEQFF.

The V call is TRBV6-5, the J call TRBJ1-2; D is perhaps TRBD1 (5 bases). The V gene's germline CDR1 is MNHEY and CDR2 SVGAGI. V shed 0 bases and J shed 8 bases, with 19 bases lying between them. The CDR3 is 16 amino acids. The CDR3 sequence: CASSYSARARAEGYTF. CDR3 in DNA: TGTGCCAGCAGTTACTCCGCCCGGGCCAGGGCGGAAGGCTACACCTTC.

This clone has just one count. This chain joins TRBV19 and TRBJ2-7; maybe TRBD2 (5 bases). Germline V gives CDR1 LNHDA, CDR2 SQIVND (reference sequence). Trimming stripped 6 bases from V and 2 bases from J, with 11 bases between. This CDR3 is 13 amino acids long. CDR3 amino acids: CASSRTLTYEQYF. CDR3 sequence (DNA): TGTGCCAGTAGCAGGACTTTAACCTACGAGCAGTACTTC.

The chain couples TRBV15 to TRBJ2-2; D ambiguous. CDR1 LNHNV and CDR2 YYDKDF come from the germline V gene (reference sequence). The CDR3 is 11 amino acids. DNA for the CDR3: TGTGCGACCTCGTACACCGGGGAGCTGTTTTTT. This sequence encodes CATSYTGELFF.

The J gene is TRBJ2-7, the V gene TRBV25-1, with 8 positions matching TRBD1. V lost 5 bases, J lost 5 bases, and 8 bases stayed unmatched. Germline CDR1 is MGHDK and CDR2 is SYGVNS. The CDR3 covers 14 residues. The CDR3 DNA reads as TGTGCCAGCAGTATTGGCAGGGGGCAAAACGAGCAGTACTTC. Encoded protein: CASSIGRGQNEQYF.

Of note for this clone: The sample carries other DNA sequences with the same CDR3. The chain is built from TRBV18 and TRBJ2-7; D gene unclear. CDR3 size: 13 residues. Germline V gene lookup returns CDR1 KGHSH and CDR2 LQKENI. V lost 0 bases, J lost 2 bases, and 5 bases lay in between. In DNA form, the CDR3 reads TGTGCCAGCTCACCACCGTCCACCTACGAGCAGTACTTC. It encodes CASSPPSTYEQYF.

The chain recombines TRBV7-3 with TRBJ2-3, with D tentatively TRBD2 (6 bases). This CDR3 contains 15 residues. Trimming cost V 3 bases and J 2 bases, with 12 bases left between them. Germline values: CDR1 SGHTA, CDR2 FQGTGA. The CDR3 DNA sequence: TGTGCCAGCAGCTTGGGGGGAGATTCCACAGATACGCAGTATTTT. The encoded protein is CASSLGGDSTDTQYF. The variable domain in full, completed from reference TRBV7-3 and TRBJ2-3, reads GAGVSQTPSNKVTEKGKYVELRCDPISGHTALYWYRQSLGQGPEFLIYFQGTGAADDSGLPNDRFFAVRPEGSVSTLKIQRTERGDSAVYLCASSLGGDSTDTQYFGPGTRLTVL.

V and J are TRBV7-9 and TRBJ1-5; no clear D. The germline V gene has CDR1 SEHNR and CDR2 FQNEAQ (reference sequence). The V end lost 1 base, the J end lost 5 bases, and 6 bases lay between the germline ends. This CDR3 has 13 residues. The CDR3 loop reads CASSLDSYQPQHF. In nucleotides, the CDR3 is TGTGCCAGCAGCTTAGACAGCTATCAGCCCCAGCATTTT.